This passage covers 29 T cell receptor beta chains from one sample sequenced in a study. Using its own MiXCR run on the 5' RACE reads, TCRdb lists one record per CDR3 protein. Here the sample spans 2,500 to 3,500 distinct CDR3 sequences, less than 7.5% being singletons. Sequencing was performed on total memory T cells from blood PBMCs. Subset defined: transitional memory CD4+ T cells. These TCRs come from a female donor with HIV.

This clonotype is termed large (0.1 to 1%). The V call is TRBV7-2, the J call TRBJ1-2; D gene unclear. The V and J ends lost 4 bases and 10 bases respectively, with 16 bases between them. The CDR3 runs 13 residues. CDR1 is SGHTA, CDR2 FQGNSA, per germline. The CDR3 bases are TGTGCCAGCAGCTCTTATATCACAGTGGACTACACCTTC. Amino acid sequence: CASSSYITVDYTF. Combining the CDR3 with reference TRBV7-2 and TRBJ1-2 gives the whole variable domain GAGVSQSPSNKVTEKGKDVELRCDPISGHTALYWYRQSLGQGLEFLIYFQGNSAPDKSGLPSDRFSAERTGGSVSTLTIQRTQQEDSAVYLCASSSYITVDYTFGSGTRLTVV.

This clonotype came up a few times. The chain combines TRBV1 with TRBJ1-3; the tabulated D call, TRBD1, remains unverified against the DNA. TRBV1 is described as a pseudogene. This CDR3 region has 17 residues. The CDR3 DNA sequence: TGCACCAGCAGCCAAATGTCTTTGGACAGGGTCTTGGGCACCATATATTTT. Translating it yields CTSSQMSLDRVLGTIYF.

V and J are TRBV5-6 and TRBJ2-5; D call uncertain. The germline V gene encodes CDR1 SGHDT and CDR2 YYEEEE. The V end lost 4 bases, the J end lost 5 bases, and 12 bases lay between the germline ends. This CDR3 is built from 13 residues. CDR3 protein: CASSGRMEETQYF. CDR3 nucleotide sequence: TGTGCCAGCAGCGGTAGGATGGAGGAGACCCAGTACTTC.

This clonotype is deemed medium-sized. The chain employs TRBV20-1 and TRBJ1-2; TRBD1 matches 7 bases. Germline CDR1 DFQATT, CDR2 SNEGSKA (reference sequence). Trimming took 0 bases from V and 4 from J; bases not matched to a gene: 5. CDR3 length: 14 residues. CDR3 nucleotides: TGCAGTGCTAGAGAACAGGGGATGGGCTATGGCTACACCTTC. Its translation is CSAREQGMGYGYTF.

This clonotype is judged medium-sized. This chain joins TRBV5-1 and TRBJ1-2, with D tentatively TRBD1 (5 bases). Germline loops: CDR1 SGHRS, CDR2 YFSETQ. The CDR3 extends over 14 amino acids. Trimming removed 5 bases at V and 6 bases at J, with 17 bases between. The CDR3 region has the DNA TGCGCCAGCAGGGCAGGGTGGACGTCTAATGGCTACACCTTC. Amino acids: CASRAGWTSNGYTF.

In this sample, this clonotype turned up a few times. The chain combines TRBV10-1 with TRBJ1-5; a weak D match, TRBD1 (5 bases). CDR1 and CDR2 (germline): WNHNN, SYGVQD (reference sequence). There are 13 residues in the CDR3. V lost 2 bases and J 4 bases, leaving 6 bases between the germline ends. This chain's CDR3 is CASSEGANQPQHF. CDR3 bases: TGCGCCAGCAGTGAGGGGGCTAATCAGCCCCAGCATTTT.

By sample fraction, this clonotype is medium-sized. The chain combines TRBV6-1 with TRBJ2-3; weak D call: TRBD2 (5 bases). V gave up 6 bases and J gave up 5 bases, with 12 bases separating them. The CDR3 extends over 13 amino acids. Germline assignment: CDR1 MNHNS and CDR2 SASEGT. CDR3 nucleotide sequence: TGTGCCAGCAGCACCGGACGGGGAGATACGCAGTATTTT. Its translation: CASSTGRGDTQYF.

This clonotype rates as medium-sized. The chain has TRBV11-1 and TRBJ2-2, with D tentatively TRBD1 (6 bases). Germline V gene lookup returns CDR1 SGHAT and CDR2 FQDESV (reference sequence). The V end lost 5 bases, the J end lost 2 bases, and 12 bases lay between the germline ends. The CDR3 has 15 amino acids. DNA of the CDR3: TGTGCCAGCAGCCCGACAGGATTCAACACCGGGGAGCTGTTTTTT. Translated, it gives CASSPTGFNTGELFF.

This clonotype was detected only a few times. The chain joins TRBV5-5 to TRBJ1-1, with D possibly TRBD1 on 5 matching bases. Germline CDR1 and CDR2: SGHKS and YYEKEE (reference sequence). The CDR3 loop spans 13 amino acids. Trimming pared 1 base from V and 1 base from J, leaving 5 bases between. As DNA, the CDR3 is TGTGCCAGCAGCTTGCAGGGGAACACTGAAGCTTTCTTT. Encoded protein: CASSLQGNTEAFF.

The chain uses TRBV3-1 and TRBJ1-1; perhaps TRBD1 as D (6 bases). The CDR3 consists of 14 residues. Trimming removed 4 bases from V and 1 base from J, with 10 bases in between. Germline CDR1 LGHDT, CDR2 YNNKEL (reference sequence). The DNA for the CDR3 is TGTGCCAGCAGCCGACAGGTCCAGAACACTGAAGCTTTCTTT. Translated: CASSRQVQNTEAFF.

Relative to its sample, this clonotype is medium-sized (0.01 to 0.1%). V is TRBV30 and J is TRBJ1-5, with a possible D match to TRBD1 (5 bases). The V gene's germline CDR1 is GTSNPN and CDR2 SVGIG (reference sequence). The CDR3 consists of 13 residues. Deletions cut 5 bases from V and 11 bases from J, with 19 bases between. The CDR3, as DNA: TGTGCCTGGTCCGGGCCCGCCACGGGGGCCCAGCATTTT. Its translation: CAWSGPATGAQHF.

By frequency in the sample, this clonotype is medium-sized. This sequence joins TRBV5-1 and TRBJ1-1, with D unresolved. The CDR3 has 18 residues. The ends were cut back, 3 bases at V and 3 bases at J, with 24 bases in the middle. The V gene's germline CDR1 is SGHRS and CDR2 YFSETQ. The DNA of the CDR3 is TGCGCCAGCAGCTCCTCGGGTTTCTCCAAGGGCCTCCACACTGAAGCTTTCTTT. Amino acid sequence: CASSSSGFSKGLHTEAFF.

Judged by abundance, this clonotype is medium-sized (0.01 to 0.1%). This chain connects TRBV10-3 to TRBJ1-6, with a tentative D call TRBD1 (5 bases). V was cut by 6 bases and J by 7 bases, with 16 bases left in between. Germline loops: CDR1 ENHRY, CDR2 SYGVKD. The CDR3 is made up of 15 amino acids. CDR3 loop: CAIRTGEEGNSPLHF. CDR3 DNA sequence: TGTGCCATCAGGACGGGGGAAGAGGGCAATTCACCCCTCCACTTT.

This clonotype is judged large. V usage is TRBV30 and J usage is TRBJ1-4; tentative D call: TRBD1 (6 bases). V was pared by 5 bases and J by 5 bases, with 15 bases between. Germline CDR1 is GTSNPN and CDR2 is SVGIG (reference sequence). The CDR3 loop spans 14 amino acids. CDR3 amino acids: CAWGAGHGNEKLFF. CDR3 nucleotide sequence: TGTGCCTGGGGAGCGGGACACGGAAATGAAAAACTGTTTTTT. The full variable domain, completed using reference TRBV30 and TRBJ1-4, is SQTIHQWPATLVQPVGSPLSLECTVEGTSNPNLYWYRQAAGRGLQLLFYSVGIGQISSEVPQNLSASRPQDRQFILSSKKLLLSDSGFYLCAWGAGHGNEKLFFGSGTQLSVL.

Sample share makes this clonotype medium-sized. The chain joins TRBV5-6 to TRBJ1-6, with 10 bases lining up with TRBD1. The CDR3 covers 16 residues. The ends lost 4 bases at V and 7 bases at J; junction bases unmatched: 8. Germline loops: CDR1 SGHDT, CDR2 YYEEEE. This chain's CDR3 is CASSPGQGSKNSPLHF. The DNA of the CDR3 is TGTGCCAGCAGCCCGGGACAGGGGTCGAAAAATTCACCCCTCCACTTT.

In the case of this clonotype: This may be a read error, as it is one base from a much larger clone. This chain's CDR3 is CANRPQGTEAFF. The CDR3 DNA follows: TGTGCCAACAGGCCGCAGGGGACCGAAGCTTTCTTT. V usage is TRBV6-2 or TRBV6-3 and J usage is TRBJ1-1; perhaps TRBD1 as D (6 bases). The CDR3 length is 12 residues. V was trimmed by 10 bases and J by 8 bases, leaving 17 bases between them. Germline loops: CDR1 MNHEY, CDR2 SVGEGT.

This clonotype is labeled medium-sized. The CDR3 reads CASSLLPAETQYF. CDR3 coding DNA: TGTGCCAGCAGTTTGCTGCCAGCAGAGACCCAGTACTTC. This chain uses TRBV12-3 or TRBV12-4 with TRBJ2-5; D remains unclear. V was shortened by 3 bases and J by 4 bases, with 9 bases between the two germline ends. This CDR3 spans 13 amino acids.

By sample fraction, this clonotype is medium-sized. Without the conserved terminal phenylalanine or tryptophan, this CDR3 likely stems from a read error. The DNA is left out, because the CDR3 cannot be placed on it with certainty; the CDR3 is given as TCRdb lists it. V usage is TRBV20-1 and J usage is TRBJ2-5; the table's D call TRBD2 went unverified against the DNA. The germline V gene encodes CDR1 DFQATT and CDR2 SNEGSKA (reference sequence). The CDR3 numbers 16 amino acids, ends counted. The CDR3 spells CSASRGLASPLLPFLV.

This clonotype is deemed medium-sized. This chain links TRBV13 with TRBJ1-2; 9 bases agree with TRBD1. V gave up 5 bases and J gave up 2 bases; unmatched junction bases: 3. This CDR3 is built from 14 residues. Germline CDR1 reads PRHDT; CDR2 reads FYEKMQ (reference sequence). The CDR3 region is CASSHRGRNYGYTF. The DNA of the CDR3 is TGTGCCAGCAGCCACAGGGGGCGCAACTATGGCTACACCTTC.

Relative to its sample, this clonotype is medium-sized. The chain is built from TRBV10-2 and TRBJ1-2; D unclear. The V end lost 5 bases, the J end lost 4 bases, and 8 bases lay between the germline ends. Germline V gives CDR1 WSHSY, CDR2 SAAADI. This CDR3 has 12 residues. The CDR3: CASSKDAYGYTF. The CDR3 DNA reads TGCGCCAGCAGTAAAGATGCCTATGGCTACACCTTC.

Details on this clonotype: A single base separates this from a much larger clone, so it may be a read error. This chain uses TRBV4-3 with TRBJ1-2; TRBD1 might be the D (6 bases). This CDR3 has 15 amino acids. Per germline, CDR1 LGHNA and CDR2 YSLEER. V lost 2 bases, J lost 3 bases, and 13 bases lay in between. CDR3 sequence: CASSQTGISYYGYTF. Written as DNA, the CDR3 is TGCGCCAGCAGCCAAACAGGGATTTCCTACTATGGCTACACCTTC.

This clonotype is judged medium-sized. The V call is TRBV30, the J call TRBJ1-5; no firm D call. Between the trimmed V and J ends, which lost 8 bases and 0 bases, there was a span of 11 bases. The CDR3 runs to 13 residues. Germline V gene sequence: CDR1 GTSNPN, CDR2 SVGIG (reference sequence). The CDR3 protein is CAGAGDSNQPQHF. As DNA, the CDR3 is TGTGCCGGTGCAGGCGATAGCAATCAGCCCCAGCATTTT.

V usage is TRBV5-1 and J usage is TRBJ2-1; 8 nucleotides match TRBD2. Trimming at V came to 0 bases and at J to 5 bases, leaving 4 bases not matched to a gene. Germline V lookup: CDR1 SGHRS, CDR2 YFSETQ. The CDR3 is 15 amino acids. CDR3 sequence: CASSLDGGAHNEQFF. The DNA of the CDR3 is TGCGCCAGCAGCTTGGACGGGGGGGCCCACAATGAGCAGTTCTTC.

By share of the sample, this clonotype is large (0.1 to 1%). The CDR3 spells CATARVNSNQPQHF. DNA for the CDR3: TGTGCCACGGCGAGGGTGAATAGCAATCAGCCCCAGCATTTT. This chain joins TRBV6-1 and TRBJ1-5; D gene uncertain. The V gene lost 10 bases and the J gene lost 0 bases, with 13 bases spanning the gap. The CDR3 extends over 14 amino acids. The germline V gene has CDR1 MNHNS and CDR2 SASEGT.

This clonotype rates as medium-sized. V and J are TRBV6-5 and TRBJ1-1, with D uncertain. CDR3 size: 13 residues. Between the trimmed V and J ends, which lost 0 bases and 8 bases, there was a span of 10 bases. The germline gives CDR1 MNHEY, CDR2 SVGAGI. In DNA, the CDR3 is TGTGCCAGCAGTTACTCCAGCCGTACCGAAGCTTTCTTT. The encoded protein is CASSYSSRTEAFF.

In its sample, this clonotype ranks as large (0.1 to 1%). The chain employs TRBV5-4 and TRBJ1-2; no definite D call. Trimming removed 0 bases at V and 8 bases at J, with 8 bases between. The CDR3 is 12 amino acids. CDR1 is SGHNT, CDR2 YYREEE, per germline (reference sequence). This CDR3 is CASSLAGRGYTF. The CDR3 DNA reads TGTGCCAGCAGCTTGGCAGGCAGGGGCTACACCTTC.

The J gene is TRBJ1-2, the V gene TRBV4-2; a weak D match, TRBD1 (5 bases). Germline lookup yields CDR1 LGHNA and CDR2 YNFKEQ. The CDR3 sequence is 16 residues long. V was shortened by 0 bases and J by 2 bases, with 13 bases between the two germline ends. CDR3 sequence: CASSQDVGGGNYGYTF. CDR3 nucleotide sequence: TGTGCCAGCAGCCAAGATGTGGGGGGAGGCAACTATGGCTACACCTTC.

This clonotype was found a few times. An end of the junction differs from the germline gene, which may be a read error. The chain joins TRBV13 to TRBJ2-1, with 7 nucleotides matching TRBD1. Germline CDR1 PRHDT, CDR2 FYEKMQ (reference sequence). The CDR3 consists of 15 residues. CDR3 sequence reads: CASSVGGSSYNEQFF. In DNA, the CDR3 is TGTGCCAGCAGCGTAGGGGGCAGCTCCTACAATGAGCAGTTCTTC.

Relative to its sample, this clonotype is medium-sized (0.01 to 0.1%). J is TRBJ2-3 and V is TRBV11-3; 7 bases fit TRBD1. Germline V gene data show CDR1 as SGHNT and CDR2 as YENEEA. CDR3 length: 14 residues. V lost 4 bases, J lost 4 bases, and 5 bases stayed unmatched. CDR3 loop: CASSSRGQADTQYF. The CDR3 DNA reads TGTGCCAGCAGCTCAAGGGGGCAGGCAGATACGCAGTATTTT.